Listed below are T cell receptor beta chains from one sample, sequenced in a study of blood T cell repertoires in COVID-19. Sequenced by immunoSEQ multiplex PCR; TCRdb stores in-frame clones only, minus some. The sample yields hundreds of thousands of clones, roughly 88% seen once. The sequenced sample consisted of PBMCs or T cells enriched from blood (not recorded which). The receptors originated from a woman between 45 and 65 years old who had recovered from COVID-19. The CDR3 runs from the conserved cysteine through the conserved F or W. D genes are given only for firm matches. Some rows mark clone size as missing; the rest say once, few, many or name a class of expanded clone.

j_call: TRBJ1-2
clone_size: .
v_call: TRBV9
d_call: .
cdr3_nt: TGTGCCAGCAGCGGCGACACAGGGCTTTGGGGCTACACCTTC
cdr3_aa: CASSGDTGLWGYTF

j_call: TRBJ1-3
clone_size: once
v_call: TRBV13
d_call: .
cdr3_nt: TGTGCCAGCAGCTTCAGGGGAATTGGAAACACCATATATTTT
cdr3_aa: CASSFRGIGNTIYF

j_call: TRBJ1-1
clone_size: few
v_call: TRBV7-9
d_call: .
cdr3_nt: TGTGCCAGCAGCCCCAGGGGTGGCCCTGAAGCTTTCTTT
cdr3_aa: CASSPRGGPEAFF

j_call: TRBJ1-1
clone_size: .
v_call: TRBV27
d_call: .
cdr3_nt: TGTGCCAGCAGTTTTAAAGGCAGGGCCAGGAACACTGAAGCTTTCTTT
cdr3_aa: CASSFKGRARNTEAFF

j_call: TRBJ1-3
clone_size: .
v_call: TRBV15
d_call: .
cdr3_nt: TGTGCCACCAGCAGGGGCCCCGAGGGAAACACCATATATTTT
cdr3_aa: CATSRGPEGNTIYF

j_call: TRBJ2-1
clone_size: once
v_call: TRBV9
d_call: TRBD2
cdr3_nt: TGTGCCAGCAGCGTAGATCCGGGGGGGTTTTATGAGCAGTTCTTC
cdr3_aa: CASSVDPGGFYEQFF

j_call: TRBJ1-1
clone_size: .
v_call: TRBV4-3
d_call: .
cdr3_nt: TGCGCCAGCAGCCAATTTCAGATGAACACTGAAGCTTTCTTT
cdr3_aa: CASSQFQMNTEAFF

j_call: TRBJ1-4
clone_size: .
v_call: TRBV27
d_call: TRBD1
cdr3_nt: TGTGCCAGCAGTCCCGGGACAGGGAGTCTCCCAGTCTGGGCTGAAAAACTGTTTTTT
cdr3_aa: CASSPGTGSLPVWAEKLFF

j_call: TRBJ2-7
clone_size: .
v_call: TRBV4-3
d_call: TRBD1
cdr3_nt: TGCGCCAGCAGCCAAGTCACCGGGACAGGGGGAGGTGAGCAGTACTTC
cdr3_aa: CASSQVTGTGGGEQYF

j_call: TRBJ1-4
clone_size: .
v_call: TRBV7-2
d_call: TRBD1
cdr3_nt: TGTGCCAGCAGCGAGACAGGGGTAGTTGAAAAACTGTTTTTT
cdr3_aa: CASSETGVVEKLFF

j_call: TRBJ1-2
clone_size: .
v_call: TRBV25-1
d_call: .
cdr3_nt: TGTGCCAGCGGGAGGGCGGACGACTATGGCTACACCTTC
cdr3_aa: CASGRADDYGYTF

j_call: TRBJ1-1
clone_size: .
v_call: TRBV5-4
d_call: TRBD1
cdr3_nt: TGTGCCAGCAGCCCAGCCCAGGGGGCGTCGACTGAAGCTTTCTTT
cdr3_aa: CASSPAQGASTEAFF

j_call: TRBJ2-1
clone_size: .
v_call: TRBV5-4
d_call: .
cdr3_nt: TGTGCCAGCAGCTGGAGAAGCGGTGAGCAGTTCTTC
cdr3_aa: CASSWRSGEQFF

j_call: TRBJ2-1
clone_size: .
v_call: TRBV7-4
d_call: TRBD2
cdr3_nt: TGTGCCAGCAGCTTAGGACTAGCGGGAGTTAGCGTCGACAATGAGCAGTTCTTC
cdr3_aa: CASSLGLAGVSVDNEQFF

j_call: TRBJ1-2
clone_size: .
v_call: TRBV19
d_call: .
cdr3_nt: TGTGCCAGTAGTGCGGGGCCTCCTGTCTACGGCTACACCTTC
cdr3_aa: CASSAGPPVYGYTF

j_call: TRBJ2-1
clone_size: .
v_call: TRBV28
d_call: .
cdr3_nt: TGTGCCAGCAGTTTACAAACGGGAAATGAGCAGTTCTTC
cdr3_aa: CASSLQTGNEQFF

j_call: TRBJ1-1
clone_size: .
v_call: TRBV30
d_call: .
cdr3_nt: TGTGCCTGGAGTCCCTGGGAGGGGTCTGAAGCTTTCTTT
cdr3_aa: CAWSPWEGSEAFF

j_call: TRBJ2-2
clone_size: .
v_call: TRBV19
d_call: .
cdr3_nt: TGTGCCAGTAGTATAGGCGCGGCCGGGGAGCTGTTTTTT
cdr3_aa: CASSIGAAGELFF

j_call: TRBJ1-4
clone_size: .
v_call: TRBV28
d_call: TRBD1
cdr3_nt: TGTGCCAGCAGTCGCCGGGACAGGGGTTTTAGGGTGTCGGAAAAACTGTTTTTT
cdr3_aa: CASSRRDRGFRVSEKLFF

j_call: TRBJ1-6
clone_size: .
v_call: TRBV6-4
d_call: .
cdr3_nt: TGTGCCAGCAGTGAAAAGGAAAGGAGCTCCTATAATTCACCCCTCCACTTT
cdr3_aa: CASSEKERSSYNSPLHF

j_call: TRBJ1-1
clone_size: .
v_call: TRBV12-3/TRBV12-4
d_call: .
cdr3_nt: TGTGCCAGCAGTTTTCTTAGGGAGACTGAAGCTTTCTTT
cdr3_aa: CASSFLRETEAFF

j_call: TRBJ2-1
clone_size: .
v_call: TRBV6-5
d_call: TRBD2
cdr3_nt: TGTGCCAGCGGGTCGGGGGGAACTTACAATGAGCAGTTCTTC
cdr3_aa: CASGSGGTYNEQFF

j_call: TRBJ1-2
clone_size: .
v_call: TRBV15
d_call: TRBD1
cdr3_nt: TGTGCCACCAGCAGAGGGACAGGGGATCGCTATGGCTACACCTTC
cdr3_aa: CATSRGTGDRYGYTF

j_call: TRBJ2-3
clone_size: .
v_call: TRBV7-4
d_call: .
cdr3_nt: TGTGCCAGCAGACTACGAGTTTTGGTTGCAGATACGCAGTATTTT
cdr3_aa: CASRLRVLVADTQYF

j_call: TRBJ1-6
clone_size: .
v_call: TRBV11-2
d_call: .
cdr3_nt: TGTGCCAGCAGCTTAGGGGGGGTTAGGAATTCACCCCTCCACTTT
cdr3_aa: CASSLGGVRNSPLHF

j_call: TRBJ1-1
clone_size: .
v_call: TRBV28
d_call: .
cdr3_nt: TGTGCCAGCAGCCTAGAATACAGGGTAGAAGCTTTCTTT
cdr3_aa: CASSLEYRVEAFF

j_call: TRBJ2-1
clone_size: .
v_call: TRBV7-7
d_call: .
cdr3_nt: TGTGCTAGCAGCCCGGACTTTGCTTACAATGAGCAGTTCTTC
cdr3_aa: CASSPDFAYNEQFF